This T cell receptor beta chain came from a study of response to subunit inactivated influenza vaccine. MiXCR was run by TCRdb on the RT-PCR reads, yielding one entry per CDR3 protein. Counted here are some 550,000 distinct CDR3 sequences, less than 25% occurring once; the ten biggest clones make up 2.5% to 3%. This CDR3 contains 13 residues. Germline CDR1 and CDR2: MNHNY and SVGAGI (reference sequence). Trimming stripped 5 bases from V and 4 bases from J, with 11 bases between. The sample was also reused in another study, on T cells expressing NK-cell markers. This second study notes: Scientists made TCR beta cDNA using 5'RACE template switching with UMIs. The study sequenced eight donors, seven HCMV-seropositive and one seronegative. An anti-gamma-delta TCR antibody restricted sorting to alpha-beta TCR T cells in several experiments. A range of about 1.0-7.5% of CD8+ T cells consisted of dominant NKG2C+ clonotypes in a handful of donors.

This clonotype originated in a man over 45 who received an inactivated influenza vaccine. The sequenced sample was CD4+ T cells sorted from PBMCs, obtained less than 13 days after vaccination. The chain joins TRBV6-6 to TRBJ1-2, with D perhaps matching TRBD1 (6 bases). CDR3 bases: TGTGCCAGCAGTCCCGACAGGATCTATGGCTACACCTTC. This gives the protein CASSPDRIYGYTF.